This T cell receptor (beta chain) was recovered during a study of T cell changes during pregnancy in multiple sclerosis. Measured with immunoSEQ multiplex PCR; TCRdb has only the in-frame clones, and not every one. The table lists about 30,000 clones, about nine tenths of them singletons. Germline CDR1 is GTSNPN and CDR2 is SVGIG (reference sequence). V shed 0 bases and J shed 3 bases, with 17 bases lying between them. The CDR3 length is 16 residues. The rearrangement joins TRBV30 to TRBJ2-5; D may be TRBD2 (6 bases). This sequence originates from a female donor in good health, enrolled as a control in a pregnancy study. The source was peripheral blood, collected in the second trimester of pregnancy. The CDR3 DNA sequence: TGTGCCTGGAGTGTACATTCGGGACTCAGGAAAGAGACCCAGTACTTC. Its protein is CAWSVHSGLRKETQYF.